The subject of this entry is one T cell receptor (beta chain). Its antigen is unknown. No much larger clone exists at a distance of one base, and base qualities are not known. Donors were 40 or so systemically healthy Caucasian individuals from Russia aged roughly 6 to 90 years. About 9.6 milliliters of peripheral blood were collected from each donor into EDTA-treated Vacutainer tubes. PBMCs were isolated by Ficoll-Paque density-gradient centrifugation, with at least 6 million obtained per sample. Trizol reagent was used to extract total RNA from PBMCs, with at least 6 micrograms per sample. The percentages of naive CD45RAhigh/CD27high T cells were determined by flow cytometry on a PBMC aliquot from every donor. The source of the sample is a study of blood T cells in healthy people across ages (dated by TCRdb to between 2015 and 2016). The study in broad terms: In model experiments, template switching captured roughly one uniquely barcoded TCR beta cDNA molecule for every two T cells. The study measured age-related changes in TCR beta repertoire diversity using deep sequencing normalized with unique cDNA molecular identifiers. The donors were divided into four age groups: young (average roughly 17 years), middle-aged (about 39), aged (approximately 59) and long-lived (about 84). Donors of different ages were randomly distributed across sequencing lanes to avoid experimental bias. Using the same blood draw, the study looked at two additional independent replicas of 1 million unique cDNA reads for two donors, one aged 18 to 30 and the other aged 80 or older.

What the work shows at the level of the full study, not this receptor alone: The percentage of naive T cells measured by flow cytometry correlated strongly with observed TCR beta diversity. The long-lived group showed more naive CD4+ T cells, fewer expanded clones and increased TCR diversity than the aged group, suggesting age selection. Because donor CMV infection status was unknown, age-related changes in expanded clonotypes were potentially confounded. Estimates of total diversity based on one million sequenced T cells were regarded as lower bounds and as underestimates. Conclusive comparison of naive and antigen-experienced compartments was prevented by the profiling of bulk unsorted PBMCs. Observed TCR beta diversity per million T cells fell roughly linearly with age, and a significant reduction was already apparent by age roughly 40.

Preparation of the library involved 5' RACE. A second roughly 6 to 11 cycle PCR used a sample-barcoded 5' primer and a J-beta primer mix. A unique molecular identifier was introduced onto each TCR beta cDNA molecule by a template-switch 5' adaptor carrying 12 random nucleotides. Each sample yielded at least 2.5 million CDR3-containing paired-end reads. The Mint cDNA synthesis kit, primed by a TRBC-specific oligonucleotide, was used to synthesize first-strand cDNA from all RNA. All cDNA was treated with uracil-DNA glycosylase and then went through a first 18-cycle PCR with the universal primers M1SS and BC2_uni_R. In the source study's methods: Each sample was normalized by randomly selecting 1 million high-quality reads, each carrying a distinct molecular identifier. Reads sharing molecular identifiers were discarded rather than binned into consensus sequences. MiTCR, run with a Q25 quality threshold and the strictest error-elimination algorithm, handled CDR3 identification, clonotype clustering and error correction. A nonparametric unseen species model using Euler transformation provided a lower-bound estimate of total TCR beta diversity. TCRdb ran its own pipeline on the public reads, namely fastp trimming at Q25 and MiXCR clone calling, and kept in-frame beta chains. Rows with one shared CDR3 protein collapse into an entry with the most common genes and DNA. TCRdb's processing, not the authors', yielded these V and J calls. Present in this sample are approximately 2,000,000 distinct CDR3 sequences, about 39% of which were seen just once. About 23% of the sample comes from the top ten.

CDR1 MNHEY and CDR2 SMNVEV are derived from the germline V gene (reference sequence). Counted from cysteine to phenylalanine, this CDR3 has 14 amino acids. Kept here is only the CDR3 DNA, which spans 42 bases and is read in frame from base 1. V is clipped by 4 bases and J by 7 bases, and the sequence between their germline boundaries is 16 bases long. This receptor was identified in a human donor in good health. Specimen: blood. In this chain, TRBV27 is recombined with TRBJ2-5; no D segment can be confidently identified. In nucleotides, the sequence is TGTGCCAGCAGTTCGGGTGGATCGGGTGGGACCCAGTACTTC. Translated, it gives CASSSGGSGGTQYF.